These 9 T cell receptor beta chains originate from one sample sequenced in a study of cytomegalovirus exposure and HLA in healthy donors. The primer mix had 60 Vbeta and 13 Jbeta primers. Data came from immunoSEQ multiplex PCR; TCRdb stores just in-frame clones and leaves some out. The sample lists 55,000 to 70,000 clones, about nine tenths occurring once. Sequencing was performed on PBMCs. The receptor set was obtained from a woman younger than 45 in good health and CMV-seronegative.

This sequence joins TRBV6-1 and TRBJ1-2; 10 bases are shared with TRBD1. Trimming took 5 bases from V and 4 from J; bases not matched to a gene: 7. CDR1 and CDR2 from the germline V gene are MNHNS and SASEGT. The CDR3 covers 15 residues. The CDR3 DNA follows: TGTGCCAGCAGTATTGACAGGGGGCGCGCCTATGGCTACACCTTC. As protein: CASSIDRGRAYGYTF.

Details on this clone: The junction departs from the called germline gene at one end, perhaps through a read error. The chain carries TRBV7-8 and TRBJ2-3, with no clear D. CDR1 and CDR2 from the germline V gene are SGHVS and FQNEAQ. There are 14 residues in the CDR3. The CDR3 sequence is CASTLLISTDTQYF. The DNA of the CDR3 is TGTGCCAGCACCTTATTAATTAGCACAGATACGCAGTATTTT.

The J gene is TRBJ2-1, the V gene TRBV11-3; D not resolved. CDR3 length: 13 residues. From germline, CDR1 is SGHNT and CDR2 YENEEA. Trimming took off 0 bases at V and 9 bases at J, with 9 bases between the two ends. The CDR3 loop reads CASSLEYSLEQFF. The CDR3 DNA follows: TGTGCCAGCAGCTTAGAATATAGCCTTGAGCAGTTCTTC.

This chain joins TRBV11-2 and TRBJ2-1; D not certain. CDR1 is SGHAT, CDR2 FQNNGV, per germline. V dropped 1 base and J dropped 14 bases, with 12 bases sitting between them. The CDR3 has 12 amino acids. This chain's CDR3 is CASSLGGSGKFF. In DNA, the CDR3 is TGTGCCAGCAGCTTAGGAGGTAGTGGTAAGTTCTTC. The full variable domain, rest sourced from reference TRBV11-2 and TRBJ2-1, is EAGVAQSPRYKIIEKRQSVAFWCNPISGHATLYWYQQILGQGPKLLIQFQNNGVVDDSQLPKDRFSAERLKGVDSTLKIQPAKLEDSAVYLCASSLGGSGKFFGPGTRLTVL.

The chain is built from TRBV27 and TRBJ1-1; D is ambiguous. Germline V gene lookup returns CDR1 MNHEY and CDR2 SMNVEV (reference sequence). The CDR3 runs to 15 residues. V gave up 3 bases and J gave up 1 base, with 12 bases separating them. The CDR3 here is CASSFGPRENTEAFF. As DNA, the CDR3 is TGTGCCAGCAGTTTTGGCCCTCGGGAGAACACTGAAGCTTTCTTT.

The chain uses TRBV29-1 and TRBJ1-2; the D is unclear. Per germline, CDR1 SQVTM and CDR2 ANQGSEA. The CDR3 consists of 12 residues. V was shortened by 2 bases and J by 7 bases, with 11 bases between the two germline ends. This CDR3 is CSVESGQAGYTF. DNA for the CDR3: TGCAGCGTTGAAAGTGGGCAGGCTGGCTACACCTTC.

The chain employs TRBV5-4 and TRBJ2-1; 9 bases line up with TRBD2. Germline values: CDR1 SGHNT, CDR2 YYREEE (reference sequence). J lost 3 bases, V lost 4 bases, and 8 bases had no gene match. The CDR3 totals 16 residues. The CDR3 here is CASSSGRIPFYNEQFF. CDR3 DNA: TGTGCCAGCAGCAGCGGGAGGATCCCGTTCTACAATGAGCAGTTCTTC.

A single count supports this clone. V and J are TRBV27 and TRBJ2-3; 8 bases fit TRBD2. This CDR3 contains 15 residues. Per the germline V gene, CDR1 is MNHEY and CDR2 is SMNVEV (reference sequence). V shed 5 bases and J 4 bases; nucleotides not matched to a gene: 8. CDR3 DNA sequence: TGTGCCAGCAGTCCCCTTGCGGGAGGCCCAGATACGCAGTATTTT. Its protein product is CASSPLAGGPDTQYF.

Only one count was recorded for this clone. The chain couples TRBV28 to TRBJ1-2, with unresolved D. Trimming took 2 bases from V and 3 from J, leaving 10 bases between them. Germline assignment: CDR1 MDHEN and CDR2 SYDVKM. This CDR3 contains 14 residues. For the CDR3, the DNA is TGTGCCAGCAGTTTAACCCTAGCAGACTATGGCTACACCTTC. Protein product: CASSLTLADYGYTF.